The 24 T cell receptor beta chains in this list originate from one sample, sequenced in a study of CD8+CD57+ T cells in acquired aplastic anemia. Profiles of TCR beta VDJ and CDR3 were generated from a genomic DNA template. A single record per CDR3 protein comes from TCRdb applying MiXCR to the reads. The table shows 400,000 to 450,000 distinct CDR3 sequences, with under 80% occurring only once. The sample was sorted CD4+, CD8+, or CD8+CD57+ T cells (not recorded which) from PBMCs. These receptors were collected from a human donor in good health, serving as a control.

The count of this clonotype is one. The conserved phenylalanine or tryptophan normally closing the CDR3 is absent here, so this likely arose from a read error. The chain recombines TRBV13 with TRBJ2-5; D ambiguous. The ends were cut back, 1 base at V and 1 base at J, with 13 bases in the middle. CDR1 is PRHDT and CDR2 is FYEKMQ in the germline V gene (reference sequence). This CDR3 contains 16 residues. The chain's CDR3 is CASSLVGGGFQETQYL. CDR3 nucleotide sequence: TGTGCCAGCAGCTTAGTGGGCGGTGGATTCCAAGAGACCCAGTACCTC.

This clonotype was observed many times. The chain links TRBV27 to TRBJ2-5, with TRBD2 identical over 8 bases. This CDR3 region has 14 residues. The V gene's germline CDR1 is MNHEY and CDR2 SMNVEV (reference sequence). The trim removed 7 bases at V and 7 bases at J, leaving 11 bases unmatched. As DNA, the CDR3 is TGTGCCAGCACTGATAGCGGGGTTGGGGGGACCCAGTACTTC. This codes for CASTDSGVGGTQYF.

Details on this clonotype: One end of the junction varies from germline; a read error may be responsible. The chain is built from TRBV9 and TRBJ2-3; D possibly corresponds to TRBD1 (7 bases). Germline V gene sequence: CDR1 SGDLS, CDR2 YYNGEE. The CDR3 has 15 amino acids. The CDR3 DNA reads TGCGCCAGCAGCGGACAGGAGGGCACGGTTAGGTCGCAGTATTTT. Amino acid sequence: CASSGQEGTVRSQYF.

As concerns this clonotype: The CDR3 ends on some other residue instead of the conserved phenylalanine or tryptophan, so this is likely a read error. No DNA is shown, since the ends of the CDR3 on it are uncertain; the CDR3 is the one TCRdb lists. V is TRBV15 and J is TRBJ2-2; no check of the table's D call, TRBD2, against the DNA was made. Germline lookup yields CDR1 LNHNV and CDR2 YYDKDF (reference sequence). The CDR3 extends over 15 residues, inclusive of both ends. The CDR3 region is CATSRKGMWAGYTFG.

This clonotype was seen repeatedly, ten times or more. The V and J genes are TRBV3-1 and TRBJ2-7; the match to TRBD2 covers 7 bases. In germline, CDR1 is LGHDT, CDR2 YNNKEL (reference sequence). Trimming took 2 bases from V and 6 from J; bases not matched to a gene: 7. The CDR3 sequence is 14 residues long. The CDR3 DNA reads TGTGCCAGCAGCCAACCAGGACTAGGGAGCGAGCAGTACTTC. Protein product: CASSQPGLGSEQYF.

This chain connects TRBV7-2 to TRBJ2-7; the match to TRBD1 covers 8 bases. Judging by the DNA end, TRBJ2-5 fits better; the J call may be wrong. CDR3 length: 15 residues. Germline CDR1 and CDR2: SGHTA and FQGNSA. The CDR3 spells CASSDDWTGLETQYF. CDR3 sequence (DNA): TGTGCCAGCAGCGACGACTGGACAGGGTTAGAGACCCAGTACTTC.

There are many counts of this clonotype. The J gene is TRBJ1-4, the V gene TRBV3-1, with 10 bases matching TRBD1. This CDR3 is 15 amino acids long. Per germline, CDR1 LGHDT and CDR2 YNNKEL (reference sequence). The junction had 5 bases not matched to a gene; V was cut back by 5 bases and J by 5 bases. DNA of the CDR3: TGTGCCAGCAGCATAGGGACAGGGGCAAATGAAAAACTGTTTTTT. Its translation is CASSIGTGANEKLFF.

This clonotype was observed at least ten times. The genes are TRBV20-1 and TRBJ1-5, with 7 bases aligning to TRBD1. The trim removed 0 bases at V and 9 bases at J, leaving 8 bases unmatched. Per the germline V gene, CDR1 is DFQATT and CDR2 is SNEGSKA (reference sequence). The length of the CDR3 is 14 residues. The CDR3 DNA is TGCAGTGCTAGAGACCTTGGAGGGGGCGGGCCCCAGCATTTT. Translated: CSARDLGGGGPQHF.

J is TRBJ2-5 and V is TRBV24-1; 11 nucleotides align to TRBD1. V lost 0 bases to trimming and J lost 2 bases; unmatched junction nucleotides: 7. Per the germline V gene, CDR1 is KGHDR and CDR2 is SFDVKD. This CDR3 has 18 amino acids. Here the CDR3 reads CATSDLPSRDRGQETQYF. The CDR3 bases are TGTGCCACCAGTGATTTGCCCTCCCGGGACAGGGGGCAAGAGACCCAGTACTTC.

Concerning this clonotype itself: The conserved final phenylalanine or tryptophan is absent from the CDR3, which likely points to a read error. The DNA is omitted, as the CDR3 cannot be located on it reliably, and the CDR3 follows TCRdb's listing. This chain joins TRBV7-2 and TRBJ2-7. Inclusive of both ends, the CDR3 amounts to 13 amino acids. The germline CDR1 and CDR2 sequences are SGHTA and FQGNSA. CDR3: CASSLAPDDEKYL.

Of note for this clonotype: Its ends do not fully match the called genes, so a read error is possible. This chain links TRBV9 with TRBJ1-2; D gene ambiguous. CDR1 and CDR2 (germline): SGDLS, YYNGEE. CDR3 length: 14 residues. The CDR3 sequence: CASSREPEATLHSF. The CDR3, as DNA: TGTGCCAGCAGCAGAGAACCCGAAGCAACTCTCCACTCCTTC.

This clonotype appeared once. CDR3 loop: CASSFSGGSTPQYF. CDR3 bases: TGTGCCAGCAGCTTCTCTGGGGGCTCGACCCCCCAGTACTTC. The chain has TRBV7-9 and TRBJ2-5, with D tentatively TRBD1 (6 bases). Trimming took 3 bases from V and 9 from J, leaving 17 bases between them. Germline CDR1 is SEHNR and CDR2 is FQNEAQ (reference sequence). CDR3 length: 14 residues.

The chain couples TRBV5-1 to TRBJ1-3; 8 bases line up with TRBD1. Trimming cost V 3 bases and J 2 bases; bases outside gene matches: 4. This CDR3 region has 15 residues. Germline V gene data show CDR1 as SGHRS and CDR2 as YFSETQ. CDR3 region: CASSSGTGTGNTIYF. CDR3 DNA: TGCGCCAGCAGCTCCGGGACAGGAACTGGAAACACCATATATTTT.

This chain links TRBV20-1 with TRBJ2-3; D is unclear. V dropped 3 bases and J dropped 3 bases, with 16 bases sitting between them. Germline CDR1 is DFQATT and CDR2 is SNEGSKA (reference sequence). This CDR3 is built from 15 residues. The CDR3 nucleotides read TGCAGTGCTAGGGGTCCAGCGTTGAGTACAGATACGCAGTATTTT. Its translation: CSARGPALSTDTQYF.

Note on this clonotype: Germline and junction disagree at one end, which may indicate a read error. The J gene is TRBJ1-4, the V gene TRBV7-9; a weak D match, TRBD1 (5 bases). CDR3 length equals 13 residues. The germline V gene encodes CDR1 SEHNR and CDR2 FQNEAQ (reference sequence). The CDR3 bases are TGTGCCAGCAGCTTGCGCGGGGCGGAATACCTGTTCTTT. This gives the protein CASSLRGAEYLFF.

The chain is built from TRBV30 and TRBJ1-5, with D hard to call. Germline V gives CDR1 GTSNPN, CDR2 SVGIG (reference sequence). The length of the CDR3 is 17 residues. V was pared by 0 bases and J by 0 bases, with 15 bases between. The CDR3 DNA reads as TGTGCCTGGAGTGTAGTCCGGGCGAACCATAGCAATCAGCCCCAGCATTTT. Translated, it gives CAWSVVRANHSNQPQHF.

The J gene is TRBJ2-7, the V gene TRBV7-2; 8 nucleotides match TRBD2. There are 16 residues in the CDR3. From germline, CDR1 is SGHTA and CDR2 FQGNSA. Trimming cost V 5 bases and J 10 bases; bases outside gene matches: 19. CDR3 in amino acids: CASSNSGTRAGEPQYF. The DNA of the CDR3 is TGTGCCAGCAGCAACTCCGGGACTAGGGCCGGGGAGCCCCAGTACTTC. Full variable domain (rest looked up from reference TRBV7-2 and TRBJ2-7): GAGVSQSPSNKVTEKGKDVELRCDPISGHTALYWYRQSLGQGLEFLIYFQGNSAPDKSGLPSDRFSAERTGGSVSTLTIQRTQQEDSAVYLCASSNSGTRAGEPQYFGPGTRLTVT.

V usage is TRBV19 and J usage is TRBJ1-6; D not resolved. The V gene's germline CDR1 is LNHDA and CDR2 SQIVND (reference sequence). The CDR3 is 13 amino acids. With 4 bases removed from V and 10 bases from J, the gap between germline ends came to 11 bases. In nucleotides, the CDR3 is TGTGCCAGTAGTAATGGGAATGGATCACCCCTCCACTTT. Its protein product is CASSNGNGSPLHF.

This clonotype was picked up many times. V and J are TRBV7-2 and TRBJ2-3; 9 bases align to TRBD2. V lost 5 bases, J lost 4 bases, and 16 bases stayed unmatched. CDR1 and CDR2 (germline): SGHTA, FQGNSA. The CDR3 totals 18 residues. Here the CDR3 reads CASSPTFGGAGGSDTQYF. DNA of the CDR3: TGTGCCAGCAGCCCGACCTTCGGTGGAGCGGGGGGTTCAGATACGCAGTATTTT.

The V call is TRBV7-8, the J call TRBJ2-5; 7 bases line up with TRBD2. The junction had 13 bases not matched to a gene; V was cut back by 5 bases and J by 4 bases. The germline V gene has CDR1 SGHVS and CDR2 FQNEAQ. The CDR3 covers 16 residues. The CDR3 sequence: CASSEANMGGGETQYF. The CDR3 nucleotides read TGTGCCAGCAGCGAAGCTAACATGGGGGGGGGAGAGACCCAGTACTTC.

The chain links TRBV12-3 or TRBV12-4 to TRBJ2-5, with D perhaps matching TRBD2 (6 bases). V was pared by 6 bases and J by 5 bases, with 16 bases between. CDR3 size: 14 residues. The CDR3 sequence: CASRLTGDMETQYF. CDR3 DNA sequence: TGTGCCAGCAGACTAACGGGGGATATGGAGACCCAGTACTTC.

In its sample, this clonotype was seen once. An end of the junction does not agree with germline; a read error may underlie this. The J gene is TRBJ2-3, the V gene TRBV5-1; maybe TRBD1 (6 bases). The germline CDR1 and CDR2 sequences are SGHRS and YFSETQ. This CDR3 contains 15 residues. This CDR3 reads CASSMHGGGRDTQYF. The CDR3 coding sequence is TGTGCCAGCAGCATGCATGGGGGCGGCAGAGATACGCAGTATTTT.

This chain connects TRBV7-2 to TRBJ2-7; D is perhaps TRBD2 (6 bases). V was shortened by 2 bases and J by 10 bases, with 24 bases between the two germline ends. From germline, CDR1 is SGHTA and CDR2 FQGNSA. CDR3 length: 16 amino acids. The CDR3 DNA sequence: TGTGCCAGCAGCTTACCCCGGGGGTTCGACGAGCAGTACCAGTACTTC. Its translation is CASSLPRGFDEQYQYF.

This clonotype has at least ten counts. V gene TRBV6-6 combines with J gene TRBJ2-7, with D perhaps TRBD1 (6 bases). The CDR3 spans 14 residues. From germline, CDR1 is MNHNY and CDR2 SVGAGI (reference sequence). Between the trimmed V and J ends, which lost 7 bases and 1 base, there was a span of 14 bases. CDR3 loop: CASTPGTRSYEQYF. CDR3 sequence (DNA): TGTGCCAGCACCCCCGGGACAAGATCCTACGAGCAGTACTTC.